A single sample is the source of the 4 T cell receptor beta chains below, sequenced in a study of identical twins. MiXCR was run by TCRdb on the 5' RACE reads, yielding one entry per CDR3 protein. The sample includes some 660,000 distinct CDR3 sequences, 8.5% to 9.5% of them seen just once. These data also featured in a second study, about yellow fever vaccine responses in identical twins.

The source material was PBMCs. The receptors here all came from a woman between 18 and 29 years old in good health.

This rearrangement joins TRBV19 to TRBJ2-7, with 7 bases matching TRBD1. Germline CDR1 and CDR2: LNHDA and SQIVND (reference sequence). The CDR3 is 13 amino acids. V gave up 4 bases and J gave up 3 bases; unmatched junction bases: 3. CDR3 sequence reads: CASSKGQLYEQYF. DNA of the CDR3: TGTGCCAGTAGTAAGGGACAGCTCTACGAGCAGTACTTC.

This clonotype was observed a few times. The rearrangement uses TRBV5-1 and TRBJ1-5, with 8 bases fitting TRBD1. Trimming at V came to 4 bases and at J to 0 bases, leaving 3 bases not matched to a gene. CDR1 SGHRS and CDR2 YFSETQ come from the germline V gene. The CDR3 runs 15 residues. CDR3 nucleotides: TGCGCCAGCAGCCCGGGACAGGCTAGCAATCAGCCCCAGCATTTT. Encoded protein: CASSPGQASNQPQHF.

The chain carries TRBV2 and TRBJ2-3; 7 positions match TRBD1. V lost 5 bases to trimming and J lost 0 bases; unmatched junction nucleotides: 14. This CDR3 has 18 residues. Germline CDR1 is SNHLY and CDR2 is FYNNEI. The CDR3 is CASSTGAVFFASTDTQYF. As DNA, the CDR3 is TGTGCCAGCAGTACAGGGGCCGTTTTTTTCGCTAGCACAGATACGCAGTATTTT.

This clonotype showed up just a few times. Germline and junction disagree at one end, which may indicate a read error. The V gene is TRBV3-1, the J gene TRBJ1-1; TRBD1 aligns across 7 bases. In germline, CDR1 is LGHDT, CDR2 YNNKEL (reference sequence). This CDR3 spans 9 amino acids. The CDR3 spells CASSPGQVF. CDR3 bases: TGTGCCAGCAGTCCCGGACAGGTCTTT. The full variable domain, completed using reference TRBV3-1 and TRBJ1-1, is DTAVSQTPKYLVTQMGNDKSIKCEQNLGHDTMYWYKQDSKKFLKIMFSYNNKELIINETVPNRFSPKSPDKAHLNLHINSLELGDSAVYFCASSPGQVFGQGTRLTVV.